The 22 T cell receptor beta chains below were found in one sample sequenced in a study of beta chain features in type 1 diabetes. The authors reverse transcribed all of the isolated RNA, so sequencing captured expressed TCRB transcripts. Clones were read by immunoSEQ multiplex PCR, and TCRdb kept only the in-frame ones, dropping some. The sample holds fewer than 200,000 clones, approximately 10% seen once. These receptors are not linked to any known antigen. Study results and limitations: In all four CD4+ subsets, TCRB CDR3 length was significantly, moderately reduced in type 1 diabetes.

The sequencing sample was made of central memory CD4+ T cells from blood. These receptors came from a man aged 30 to 39 with type 1 diabetes.

This chain joins TRBV28 and TRBJ2-5, with TRBD1 matching over 10 bases. The V gene end was trimmed by 3 bases and the J gene end by 1 base; junction bases not matched to a gene: 2. Germline V gives CDR1 MDHEN, CDR2 SYDVKM. There are 15 residues in the CDR3. As DNA, the CDR3 is TGTGCCAGCAGTTTGGGGACAGGGGTCCAAGAGACCCAGTACTTC. Protein sequence: CASSLGTGVQETQYF.

The sample holds a few counts of this clone. V usage is TRBV4-2 and J usage is TRBJ1-5; TRBD1 might be the D (6 bases). The CDR3 consists of 16 residues. With 0 bases removed from V and 3 bases from J, the gap between germline ends came to 12 bases. Germline V gene data show CDR1 as LGHNA and CDR2 as YNFKEQ. The DNA of the CDR3 is TGTGCCAGCAGCCAAGACCCGGGACACACCAATCAGCCCCAGCATTTT. Residues: CASSQDPGHTNQPQHF.

This sequence joins TRBV2 and TRBJ2-1; tentatively, D is TRBD1 (6 bases). The V gene's germline CDR1 is SNHLY and CDR2 FYNNEI. V dropped 4 bases and J dropped 3 bases, with 19 bases sitting between them. The CDR3 loop spans 17 amino acids. The CDR3 spells CASSASGTPNNYNEQFF. CDR3 coding DNA: TGTGCCAGCAGTGCTTCCGGGACACCTAATAACTACAATGAGCAGTTCTTC.

The genes are TRBV30 and TRBJ2-5, with 7 positions matching TRBD2. The CDR3 contains 14 residues. Trimming at V came to 4 bases and at J to 6 bases, leaving 11 bases not matched to a gene. The germline V gene encodes CDR1 GTSNPN and CDR2 SVGIG (reference sequence). DNA of the CDR3: TGTGCCTGGAATCGGGGCGGGAGTTTCCAGACCCAGTACTTC. Encoded protein: CAWNRGGSFQTQYF.

This clone appeared a few times. V gene TRBV14 combines with J gene TRBJ2-7; TRBD2 aligns across 13 bases. The CDR3 is 14 residues long. Per germline, CDR1 SGHDN and CDR2 FVKESK. V shed 1 base and J 9 bases; nucleotides not matched to a gene: 3. The CDR3 nucleotides are TGTGCCAGCAGCCAAGGACTAGCGGGAGGTGGGCAGTACTTC. It specifies CASSQGLAGGGQYF.

The V gene is TRBV28, the J gene TRBJ1-2; D is uncertain. The CDR3 totals 13 residues. Germline values: CDR1 MDHEN, CDR2 SYDVKM. The V and J ends lost 2 bases and 7 bases respectively, with 11 bases between them. CDR3 protein: CASSLSVPRGYTF. CDR3 in DNA: TGTGCCAGCAGTTTAAGTGTTCCGCGTGGCTACACCTTC.

The rearrangement links TRBV5-1 to TRBJ2-3; 9 positions agree with TRBD2. With V trimmed by 0 bases and J by 0 bases, 8 bases remained unmatched. From germline, CDR1 is SGHRS and CDR2 YFSETQ. The CDR3 has 18 amino acids. This CDR3 reads CASSLGLAGSLSTDTQYF. In nucleotides, the CDR3 is TGCGCCAGCAGCTTGGGTCTAGCGGGATCCCTTAGCACAGATACGCAGTATTTT.

The sample holds many counts of this clone. The rearrangement links TRBV4-3 to TRBJ2-3; D not resolved. CDR3 size: 13 residues. Germline V gene lookup returns CDR1 LGHNA and CDR2 YSLEER. The V and J ends lost 3 bases and 5 bases respectively, with 9 bases between them. The CDR3 nucleotides read TGCGCCAGCAGCCACGCCACGCGAGATACGCAGTATTTT. Translation: CASSHATRDTQYF.

This clone showed up just a few times. The genes are TRBV5-1 and TRBJ2-3; D is undetermined. The germline CDR1 and CDR2 sequences are SGHRS and YFSETQ. The V end was cut by 4 bases, the J end by 6 bases, with 15 bases between. There are 14 residues in the CDR3. This CDR3 reads CASSRDTGLDTQYF. As DNA, the CDR3 is TGCGCCAGCAGCCGAGACACCGGTCTGGATACGCAGTATTTT.

The sample holds a few counts of this clone. V usage is TRBV21-1 and J usage is TRBJ2-1; the DNA was not used to check the table's D call, TRBD2. TRBV21-1 is a listed pseudogene. There are 16 residues in the CDR3. The CDR3 region is CASSYRSGCTSNEQFF. CDR3 bases: TGTGCCAGCAGCTATCGTAGCGGGTGTACTAGTAATGAGCAGTTCTTC.

This clone has just a few counts. Other nucleotide sequences in the sample specify the same CDR3. V is TRBV28 and J is TRBJ1-4, with TRBD1 identical over 7 bases. The CDR3 extends over 14 amino acids. From germline, CDR1 is MDHEN and CDR2 SYDVKM. The J segment lost 7 bases and the V segment lost 0 bases, leaving 2 bases of the junction unmatched. CDR3 nucleotide sequence: TGTGCCAGCAGTTTATGGCAGGGGGGTGAAAAACTGTTTTTT. It codes for CASSLWQGGEKLFF.

The CDR3 loop is CASSLGARATGELFF. The CDR3 region has the DNA TGTGCCAGCAGCTTAGGCGCCAGGGCCACCGGGGAGCTGTTTTTT. The chain joins TRBV7-9 to TRBJ2-2; possible D gene TRBD1, 5 bases. Per the germline V gene, CDR1 is SEHNR and CDR2 is FQNEAQ (reference sequence). V gave up 1 base and J gave up 4 bases, with 10 bases separating them. The CDR3 is 15 amino acids.

In its sample, this clone was seen a few times. The chain has TRBV29-1 and TRBJ1-2, with no clear D. With 4 bases removed from V and 5 bases from J, the gap between germline ends came to 14 bases. This CDR3 is 13 amino acids long. CDR1 is SQVTM, CDR2 ANQGSEA, per germline. Here the CDR3 DNA reads TGCAGCGTTGTACAGAAAACGACGTATGGCTACACCTTC. It is translated as CSVVQKTTYGYTF. The whole variable domain, filled in from reference TRBV29-1 and TRBJ1-2, reads SAVISQKPSRDICQRGTSLTIQCQVDSQVTMMFWYRQQPGQSLTLIATANQGSEATYESGFVIDKFPISRPNLTFSTLTVSNMSPEDSSIYLCSVVQKTTYGYTFGSGTRLTVV.

This clone was seen only a few times. The chain combines TRBV7-2 with TRBJ2-4; TRBD1 aligns across 7 bases. The germline gives CDR1 SGHTA, CDR2 FQGNSA. This CDR3 is 13 amino acids long. V lost 4 bases to trimming and J lost 9 bases; unmatched junction nucleotides: 6. The CDR3 region has the DNA TGTGCCAGCAGCTACGCACAGGGGACCATTCAGTACTTC. It encodes CASSYAQGTIQYF. The full variable domain, rest sourced from reference TRBV7-2 and TRBJ2-4, is GAGVSQSPSNKVTEKGKDVELRCDPISGHTALYWYRQSLGQGLEFLIYFQGNSAPDKSGLPSDRFSAERTGGSVSTLTIQRTQQEDSAVYLCASSYAQGTIQYFGAGTRLSVL.

The V call is TRBV19, the J call TRBJ1-5; TRBD1 matches 8 bases. This CDR3 spans 15 amino acids. In germline, CDR1 is LNHDA, CDR2 SQIVND (reference sequence). DNA of the CDR3: TGTGCGAGTTTTGGACAGGGCTTTGGCAATCAGCCCCAGCATTTT. Residues: CASFGQGFGNQPQHF.

This clone was counted between two and nine times. The rearrangement uses TRBV7-2 and TRBJ1-3; D is possibly TRBD1 (6 bases). Looked up from germline, CDR1 is SGHTA and CDR2 is FQGNSA. The CDR3 spans 14 residues. V dropped 5 bases and J dropped 2 bases, with 10 bases sitting between them. The CDR3 is CASSLRTAGNTIYF. The CDR3 DNA reads TGTGCCAGCAGCCTCCGGACAGCTGGAAACACCATATATTTT.

This clone was detected a few times. The genes are TRBV7-2 and TRBJ2-4; maybe TRBD1 (5 bases). CDR3 length: 13 amino acids. V shed 3 bases and J shed 5 bases, with 8 bases lying between them. Germline V CDR1 and CDR2: SGHTA, FQGNSA. The CDR3 loop reads CASSFVGENIQYF. CDR3 coding DNA: TGTGCCAGCAGCTTTGTAGGGGAAAACATTCAGTACTTC. Filled out from reference TRBV7-2 and TRBJ2-4, the complete variable domain reads GAGVSQSPSNKVTEKGKDVELRCDPISGHTALYWYRQSLGQGLEFLIYFQGNSAPDKSGLPSDRFSAERTGGSVSTLTIQRTQQEDSAVYLCASSFVGENIQYFGAGTRLSVL.

This clone was seen a handful of times. CDR3 sequence: CSVAQRESSEQFF. The CDR3 DNA reads TGCAGCGTTGCTCAGCGGGAATCGTCTGAGCAGTTCTTC. The chain employs TRBV29-1 and TRBJ2-1; 7 nucleotides align to TRBD2. Unmatched junction bases numbered 9, after V lost 4 bases and J lost 9 bases. In germline, CDR1 is SQVTM, CDR2 ANQGSEA. The length of the CDR3 is 13 residues.

The sample holds a few counts of this clone. V and J are TRBV9 and TRBJ2-5; D possibly corresponds to TRBD1 (5 bases). Trimming shortened V by 4 bases and J by 1 base, and 11 bases separated the two germline ends. The CDR3 totals 14 residues. CDR1 SGDLS and CDR2 YYNGEE come from the germline V gene. CDR3 in DNA: TGTGCCAGCAGCCCGTCGACAGTCCAAGAGACCCAGTACTTC. It translates to CASSPSTVQETQYF.

The V and J genes are TRBV19 and TRBJ1-1, with 9 bases lining up with TRBD1. This CDR3 has 15 amino acids. Germline V gene sequence: CDR1 LNHDA, CDR2 SQIVND (reference sequence). V dropped 7 bases and J dropped 8; count of bases not matched to a gene: 14. CDR3 DNA: TGTGCCAGTAACCCCCCCGGGACAGGGCCATTGGAAGCTTTCTTT. Amino acids: CASNPPGTGPLEAFF. The whole variable domain, filled in from reference TRBV19 and TRBJ1-1, reads DGGITQSPKYLFRKEGQNVTLSCEQNLNHDAMYWYRQDPGQGLRLIYYSQIVNDFQKGDIAEGYSVSREKKESFPLTVTSAQKNPTAFYLCASNPPGTGPLEAFFGQGTRLTVV.

The chain carries TRBV4-3 and TRBJ2-1; 12 nucleotides line up with TRBD2. Germline CDR1 is LGHNA and CDR2 is YSLEER. The V gene end was trimmed by 0 bases and the J gene end by 15 bases; junction bases not matched to a gene: 6. CDR3 length equals 14 residues. This CDR3 is CASSQDLTSGRRFF. The CDR3, as DNA: TGCGCCAGCAGCCAAGATCTGACTAGCGGGAGACGGTTCTTC.

This clone appeared a few times. The J gene is TRBJ2-1, the V gene TRBV18; D is possibly TRBD2 (5 bases). CDR1 is KGHSH, CDR2 LQKENI, per germline. CDR3 length: 16 amino acids. V lost 4 bases and J lost 5, with 18 bases in between. The DNA for the CDR3 is TGTGCCAGCTCACAATTTCTAGCCATGGCTGACAATGAGCAGTTCTTC. This sequence encodes CASSQFLAMADNEQFF. The whole variable domain, remainder taken from reference TRBV18 and TRBJ2-1, is NAGVMQNPRHLVRRRGQEARLRCSPMKGHSHVYWYRQLPEEGLKFMVYLQKENIIDESGMPKERFSAEFPKEGPSILRIQQVVRGDSAAYFCASSQFLAMADNEQFFGPGTRLTVL.